The next 21 T cell receptor beta chains were all read from a single sample in a study of blood T cells in healthy people across ages. A second PCR of 7 to 11 cycles used a sample-barcoded 5' primer and a J-beta primer mix. Each CDR3 protein is one row after TCRdb ran MiXCR on the 5' RACE reads. The table lists 790,000 or so distinct CDR3 sequences, approximately 60% of them singletons. The sample taken for sequencing was blood. All receptors come from a man aged 40-49 years in good health.

The sample holds one count of this clonotype. This sequence joins TRBV4-3 and TRBJ2-7, with a possible D match to TRBD1 (6 bases). V dropped 4 bases and J dropped 6 bases, with 25 bases sitting between them. The CDR3 length is 17 residues. Looked up from germline, CDR1 is LGHNA and CDR2 is YSLEER. The CDR3 DNA reads TGCGCCAGCAGCCCAACCCCTGACAGGTTGGACCGTGGCGAGCAGTACTTC. This gives the protein CASSPTPDRLDRGEQYF.

The rearrangement uses TRBV10-3 and TRBJ2-1; D is undetermined. The V and J ends lost 11 bases and 5 bases respectively, with 13 bases between them. Per the germline V gene, CDR1 is ENHRY and CDR2 is SYGVKD. The CDR3 has 12 residues. The CDR3 protein is CAGSDEHNEQFF. The CDR3 region has the DNA TGTGCCGGCAGTGACGAGCACAATGAGCAGTTCTTC.

CDR3 sequence reads: CASSQLGGENIQYF. The CDR3 DNA follows: TGTGCCAGCAGCCAGTTGGGGGGCGAAAACATTCAGTACTTC. The chain joins TRBV7-3 to TRBJ2-4, with D possibly being TRBD1 or TRBD2 (6 bases each). This CDR3 is 14 amino acids long. V was pared by 5 bases and J by 5 bases, with 13 bases between. Germline CDR1 reads SGHTA; CDR2 reads FQGTGA.

The chain joins TRBV4-3 to TRBJ2-7, with D tentatively TRBD2 (5 bases). The germline CDR1 and CDR2 sequences are LGHNA and YSLEER. V was shortened by 0 bases and J by 6 bases, with 18 bases between the two germline ends. This CDR3 contains 16 residues. This chain's CDR3 is CASSQDLVDSSPEQYF. The DNA for the CDR3 is TGCGCCAGCAGCCAAGATTTGGTGGACTCCTCCCCCGAGCAGTACTTC.

The chain links TRBV14 to TRBJ2-3; possibly TRBD1 or TRBD2 for D (5 bases each). This CDR3 is built from 15 residues. Looked up from germline, CDR1 is SGHDN and CDR2 is FVKESK. V was clipped by 7 bases and J by 0 bases, with 14 bases between them. CDR3 coding DNA: TGTGCCAGCAAGTCGGGGCGGGTCAGCACAGATACGCAGTATTTT. Translated, it gives CASKSGRVSTDTQYF.

This clonotype was detected once. The chain carries TRBV12-3 or TRBV12-4 and TRBJ2-7, with TRBD2 matching over 9 bases. The CDR3 totals 14 residues. J was trimmed by 7 bases and V by 6 bases; bases with no gene match: 10. CDR3 in amino acids: CASRASGAYNEQYF. DNA for the CDR3: TGTGCCAGCAGAGCTAGCGGGGCCTACAATGAGCAGTACTTC.

This clonotype was counted a few times. This chain uses TRBV20-1 with TRBJ2-7; D is undetermined. Germline CDR1 and CDR2: DFQATT and SNEGSKA (reference sequence). The CDR3 loop spans 12 amino acids. V was cut by 5 bases and J by 3 bases, with 11 bases left in between. The CDR3 DNA reads as TGCAGTGCTCGAGGCTCAGGCTACGAGCAGTACTTC. This encodes CSARGSGYEQYF.

The rearrangement links TRBV3-1 to TRBJ1-1; D remains ambiguous. V was shortened by 1 base and J by 1 base, with 10 bases between the two germline ends. From germline, CDR1 is LGHDT and CDR2 YNNKEL (reference sequence). The CDR3 sequence is 15 residues long. In nucleotides, the CDR3 is TGTGCCAGCAGCCAAGTATGGGTGCCGAACACTGAAGCTTTCTTT. It is translated as CASSQVWVPNTEAFF.

The chain combines TRBV19 with TRBJ2-7, with D uncertain. The CDR3 is 11 amino acids. The V gene lost 10 bases and the J gene lost 2 bases, with 9 bases spanning the gap. CDR1 LNHDA and CDR2 SQIVND come from the germline V gene (reference sequence). CDR3 nucleotides: TGTGCCACCCGTCTAGCCTACGAGCAGTACTTC. Residues: CATRLAYEQYF.

This clonotype was seen only a few times. The chain employs TRBV7-2 and TRBJ2-3; D is possibly TRBD2 (5 bases). Per germline, CDR1 SGHTA and CDR2 FQGNSA. The V end was cut by 4 bases, the J end by 2 bases, with 13 bases between. This CDR3 is 15 amino acids long. CDR3 loop: CASSSNKRFTDTQYF. The CDR3 DNA is TGTGCCAGCAGCTCAAATAAGCGGTTCACAGATACGCAGTATTTT.

V and J are TRBV29-1 and TRBJ2-7, with 8 positions matching TRBD2. With 6 bases clipped from V and 6 bases from J, the junction kept 16 bases outside the gene matches. CDR1 SQVTM and CDR2 ANQGSEA come from the germline V gene. The CDR3 is 15 amino acids. CDR3: CSVSPAASGFREQYF. The CDR3 DNA follows: TGCAGCGTCTCACCAGCGGCTAGCGGGTTCCGCGAGCAGTACTTC.

This clonotype appeared a few times. The V and J genes are TRBV18 and TRBJ2-7; D is unresolved. The CDR3 contains 13 residues. The V gene lost 3 bases and the J gene lost 3 bases, with 9 bases spanning the gap. Germline V gene lookup returns CDR1 KGHSH and CDR2 LQKENI. CDR3 loop: CASSPINSYEQYF. Written as DNA, the CDR3 is TGTGCCAGCTCACCTATAAACAGCTACGAGCAGTACTTC.

This clonotype has a handful of counts. J is TRBJ2-4 and V is TRBV12-5, with D perhaps given as TRBD1 or TRBD2 (5 bases each). Matching the DNA end better, TRBJ2-7 makes the J call doubtful. The CDR3 consists of 13 residues. Germline CDR1 LGHNT, CDR2 FRNRAP. DNA for the CDR3: TGTGCTAGTGGCTCGGGACGGCACTACGAGCAGTACTTC. This gives the protein CASGSGRHYEQYF.

The chain carries TRBV20-1 and TRBJ1-5; D call uncertain. The CDR3 extends over 12 amino acids. V dropped 5 bases and J dropped 2 bases, with 7 bases sitting between them. Germline CDR1 reads DFQATT; CDR2 reads SNEGSKA (reference sequence). CDR3 nucleotide sequence: TGCAGTGCTGACGGGGGCAATCAGCCCCAGCATTTT. It specifies CSADGGNQPQHF.

The V and J genes are TRBV25-1 and TRBJ2-3; 8 bases match TRBD1. Germline assignment: CDR1 MGHDK and CDR2 SYGVNS. This CDR3 is built from 15 residues. Trimming removed 6 bases from V and 5 bases from J; junction bases left unmatched: 10. The CDR3 bases are TGTGCCAGCAGAGCGACGGGACAGGCTTTAGATACGCAGTATTTT. Amino acid sequence: CASRATGQALDTQYF.

V is TRBV5-1 and J is TRBJ2-1, with D perhaps assigned TRBD1 or TRBD2 (5 bases each). Germline values: CDR1 SGHRS, CDR2 YFSETQ. The CDR3 has 15 residues. V lost 0 bases to trimming and J lost 2 bases, with 9 bases between them. Written as DNA, the CDR3 is TGCGCCAGCAGCTTGGTAGGGGAGACCTACAATGAGCAGTTCTTC. This sequence encodes CASSLVGETYNEQFF.

This chain connects TRBV7-2 to TRBJ2-1, with TRBD1 identical over 8 bases. With V trimmed by 5 bases and J by 10 bases, 13 bases remained unmatched. The V gene's germline CDR1 is SGHTA and CDR2 FQGNSA. This CDR3 is built from 15 residues. The CDR3 spells CASSLSTGVGYEQFF. The CDR3 nucleotides are TGTGCCAGCAGCCTATCGACAGGGGTCGGGTACGAGCAGTTCTTC.

V gene TRBV6-1 combines with J gene TRBJ1-2; TRBD1 aligns across 7 bases. Germline lookup yields CDR1 MNHNS and CDR2 SASEGT. V trimming: 1 base; J trimming: 3 bases; junction bases outside the gene matches: 8. This CDR3 is 16 amino acids long. In nucleotides, the CDR3 is TGTGCCAGCAGTGAAGACAGGGGATATAAGGACTATGGCTACACCTTC. Translated, it gives CASSEDRGYKDYGYTF.

This clonotype was seen just once. The chain is built from TRBV2 and TRBJ2-7; D call uncertain. V dropped 4 bases and J dropped 3 bases, with 7 bases sitting between them. Germline lookup yields CDR1 SNHLY and CDR2 FYNNEI. The CDR3 loop spans 12 amino acids. The CDR3 nucleotides read TGTGCCAGCAGTGCCGAGCGCTACGAGCAGTACTTC. It translates to CASSAERYEQYF.

The rearrangement uses TRBV11-2 and TRBJ2-1; D is perhaps TRBD1 or TRBD2 (5 bases each). The V end was cut by 5 bases, the J end by 5 bases, with 10 bases between. Germline CDR1 is SGHAT and CDR2 is FQNNGV. The CDR3 runs 13 residues. The chain's CDR3 is CASSRGTHNEQFF. The CDR3 DNA sequence: TGTGCCAGCAGCAGAGGGACCCACAATGAGCAGTTCTTC.

V is TRBV25-1 and J is TRBJ1-1; possibly TRBD1 for D (5 bases). Germline CDR1 is MGHDK and CDR2 is SYGVNS. The CDR3 length is 12 residues. The V gene lost 3 bases and the J gene lost 4 bases, with 6 bases spanning the gap. CDR3 in amino acids: CASSDQGTEAFF. CDR3 DNA sequence: TGTGCCAGCAGTGATCAGGGCACTGAAGCTTTCTTT.